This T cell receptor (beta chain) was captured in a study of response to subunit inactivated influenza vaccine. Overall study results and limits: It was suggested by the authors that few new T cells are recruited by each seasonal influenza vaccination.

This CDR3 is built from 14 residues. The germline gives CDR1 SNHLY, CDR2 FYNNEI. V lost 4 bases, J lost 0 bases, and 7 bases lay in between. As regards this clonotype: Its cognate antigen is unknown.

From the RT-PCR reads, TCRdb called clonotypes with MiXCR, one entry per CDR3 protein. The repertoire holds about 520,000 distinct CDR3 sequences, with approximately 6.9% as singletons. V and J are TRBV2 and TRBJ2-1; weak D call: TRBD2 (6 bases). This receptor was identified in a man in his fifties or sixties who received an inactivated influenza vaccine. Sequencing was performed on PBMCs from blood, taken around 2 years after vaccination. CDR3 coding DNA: TGTGCCAGCAGTGCGCGGGGCTCCTACAATGAGCAGTTCTTC. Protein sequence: CASSARGSYNEQFF.